The clone carrying this T cell receptor beta chain appeared a single time. As yet, its antigen is unknown. CD8 cells regarded as naive lacked CD45RO, were positively chosen for CCR7, and omitted terminally differentiated effector memory CD45RA+ cells. There were no recent acute infections or vaccinations among the donors, who were healthy HIV-negative adults. Caucasian adults residing in Nashville, Tennessee made up all the donors. This sample is drawn from a study of shared clonotypes between healthy human individuals. Overall study: With ages of 18 to 49, the donors were two women and three men.

Assay: immunoSEQ multiplex PCR; the TCRdb copy retains only in-frame clones and omits some. Here the sample spans millions of clones, around 96% being singletons. Findings of the study overall: The study found approximately 5% of naive CD4 clonotypes shared across a handful of donors.

This TCR was sampled from a man aged 18 to 29 in good health. Sequencing was performed on naive CD8+ T cells sorted from blood.

CDR3 DNA sequence: TGTGCCAGCAGCTTATACTTTTCCTTAGGGAGTTTATACGAGCAGTACTTC. This gives the protein CASSLYFSLGSLYEQYF. The rearrangement links TRBV7-2 to TRBJ2-7; a weak D match, TRBD2 (5 bases). Trimming pared 2 bases from V and 4 bases from J, leaving 21 bases between. The V gene's germline CDR1 is SGHTA and CDR2 FQGNSA. The CDR3 is 17 amino acids.